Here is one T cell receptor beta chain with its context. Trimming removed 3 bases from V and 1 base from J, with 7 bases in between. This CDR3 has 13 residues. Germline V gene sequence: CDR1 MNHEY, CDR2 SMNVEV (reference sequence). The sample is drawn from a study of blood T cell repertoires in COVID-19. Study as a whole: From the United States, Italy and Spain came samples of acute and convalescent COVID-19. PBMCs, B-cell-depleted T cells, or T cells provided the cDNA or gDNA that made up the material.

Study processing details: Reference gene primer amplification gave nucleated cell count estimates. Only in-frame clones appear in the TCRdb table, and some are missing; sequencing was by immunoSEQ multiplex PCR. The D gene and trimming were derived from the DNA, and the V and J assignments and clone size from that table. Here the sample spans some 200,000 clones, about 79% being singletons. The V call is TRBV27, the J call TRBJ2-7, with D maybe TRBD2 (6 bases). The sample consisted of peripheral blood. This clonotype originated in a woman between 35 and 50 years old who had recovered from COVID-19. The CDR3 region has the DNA TGTGCCAGCAGTTTCGGAGGGTCCTACGAGCAGTACTTC. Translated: CASSFGGSYEQYF.